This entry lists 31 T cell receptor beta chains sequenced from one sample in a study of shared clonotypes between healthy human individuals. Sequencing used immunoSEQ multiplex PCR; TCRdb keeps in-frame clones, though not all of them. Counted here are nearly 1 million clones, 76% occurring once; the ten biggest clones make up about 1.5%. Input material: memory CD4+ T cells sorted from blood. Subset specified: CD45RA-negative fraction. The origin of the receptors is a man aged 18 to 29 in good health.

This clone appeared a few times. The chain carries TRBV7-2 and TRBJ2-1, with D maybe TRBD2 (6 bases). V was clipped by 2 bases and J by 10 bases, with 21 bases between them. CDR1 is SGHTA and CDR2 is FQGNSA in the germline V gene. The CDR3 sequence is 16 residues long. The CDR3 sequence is CASSLRAIGRLTEQFF. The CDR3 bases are TGTGCCAGCAGCTTACGGGCGATAGGGAGGCTGACGGAGCAGTTCTTC.

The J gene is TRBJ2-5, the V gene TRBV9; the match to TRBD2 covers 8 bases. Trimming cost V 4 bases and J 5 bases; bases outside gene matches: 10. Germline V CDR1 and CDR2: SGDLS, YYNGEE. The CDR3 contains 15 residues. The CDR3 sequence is CASSSRGGLEETQYF. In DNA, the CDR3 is TGTGCCAGCAGCTCACGCGGGGGACTAGAGGAGACCCAGTACTTC.

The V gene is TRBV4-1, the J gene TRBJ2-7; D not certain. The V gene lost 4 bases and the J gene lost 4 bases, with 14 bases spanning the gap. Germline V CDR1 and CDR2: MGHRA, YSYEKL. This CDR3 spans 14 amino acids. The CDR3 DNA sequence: TGCGCCAGCAGCCGCGTTCCCTCCCAGTACGAGCAGTACTTC. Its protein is CASSRVPSQYEQYF.

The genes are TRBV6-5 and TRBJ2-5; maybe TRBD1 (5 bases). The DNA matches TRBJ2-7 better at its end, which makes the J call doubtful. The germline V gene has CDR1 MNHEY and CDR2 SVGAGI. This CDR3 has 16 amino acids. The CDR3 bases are TGTGCCAGCAGTTACTCGGCGACAGTCAGCTCCTACGAGCAGTACTTC. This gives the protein CASSYSATVSSYEQYF.

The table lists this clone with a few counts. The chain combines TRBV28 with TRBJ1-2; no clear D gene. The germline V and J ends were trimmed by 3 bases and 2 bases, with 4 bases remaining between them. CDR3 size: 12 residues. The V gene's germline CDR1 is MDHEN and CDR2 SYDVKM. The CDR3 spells CASSFLNYGYTF. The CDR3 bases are TGTGCCAGCAGTTTTCTGAACTATGGCTACACCTTC.

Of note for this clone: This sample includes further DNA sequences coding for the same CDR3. The CDR3 nucleotides read TGTGCCAGCAGCGTAGCTAGCGGAGGATACAATGAGCAGTTCTTC. Translating gives CASSVASGGYNEQFF. V is TRBV9 and J is TRBJ2-1; 7 nucleotides align to TRBD2. The CDR3 runs 15 residues. Germline assignment: CDR1 SGDLS and CDR2 YYNGEE. With 0 bases clipped from V and 4 bases from J, the junction kept 4 bases outside the gene matches.

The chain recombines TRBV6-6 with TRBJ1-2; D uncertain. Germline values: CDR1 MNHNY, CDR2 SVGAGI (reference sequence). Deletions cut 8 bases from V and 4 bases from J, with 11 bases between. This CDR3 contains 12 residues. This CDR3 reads CASVGGGYGYTF. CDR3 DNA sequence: TGTGCCAGCGTTGGTGGTGGCTATGGCTACACCTTC.

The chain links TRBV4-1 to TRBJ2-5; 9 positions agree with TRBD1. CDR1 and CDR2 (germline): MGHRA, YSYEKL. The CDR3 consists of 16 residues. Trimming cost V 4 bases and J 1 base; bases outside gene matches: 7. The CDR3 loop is CASSRDREGSQETQYF. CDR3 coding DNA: TGCGCCAGCAGCCGGGACAGGGAGGGAAGCCAAGAGACCCAGTACTTC.

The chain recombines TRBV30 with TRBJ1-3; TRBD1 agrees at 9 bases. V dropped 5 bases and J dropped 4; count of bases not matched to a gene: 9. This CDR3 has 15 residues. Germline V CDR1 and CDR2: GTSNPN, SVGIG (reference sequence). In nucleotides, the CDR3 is TGTGCCTGGGCCATTGGGACAGGGAGCGGAAACACCATATATTTT. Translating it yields CAWAIGTGSGNTIYF.

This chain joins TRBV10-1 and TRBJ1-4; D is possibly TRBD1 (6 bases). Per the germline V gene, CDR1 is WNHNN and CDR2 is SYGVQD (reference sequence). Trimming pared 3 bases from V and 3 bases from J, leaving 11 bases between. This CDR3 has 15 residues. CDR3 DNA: TGCGCCAGCAGTGACTCCGGACAGCCTAATGAAAAACTGTTTTTT. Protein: CASSDSGQPNEKLFF.

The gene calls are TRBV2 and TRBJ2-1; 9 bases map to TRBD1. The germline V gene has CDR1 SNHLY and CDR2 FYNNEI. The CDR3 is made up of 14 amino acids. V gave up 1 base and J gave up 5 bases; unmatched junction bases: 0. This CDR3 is CASSEDRGHNEQFF. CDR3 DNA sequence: TGTGCCAGCAGTGAAGACAGGGGGCACAATGAGCAGTTCTTC.

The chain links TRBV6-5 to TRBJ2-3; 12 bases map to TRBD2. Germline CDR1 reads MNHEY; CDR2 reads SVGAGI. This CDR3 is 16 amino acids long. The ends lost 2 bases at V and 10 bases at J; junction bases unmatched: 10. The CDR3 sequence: CASSYATSGGARPQYF. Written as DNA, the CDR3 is TGTGCCAGCAGTTACGCGACTAGCGGGGGAGCACGTCCGCAGTATTTT.

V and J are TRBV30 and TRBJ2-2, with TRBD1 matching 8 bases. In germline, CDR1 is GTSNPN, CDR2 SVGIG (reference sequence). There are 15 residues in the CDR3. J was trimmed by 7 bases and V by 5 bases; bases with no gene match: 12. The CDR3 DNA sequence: TGTGCCTGGGGACCCAGGGGGCGCTTGGGCGGGGAGCTGTTTTTT. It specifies CAWGPRGRLGGELFF.

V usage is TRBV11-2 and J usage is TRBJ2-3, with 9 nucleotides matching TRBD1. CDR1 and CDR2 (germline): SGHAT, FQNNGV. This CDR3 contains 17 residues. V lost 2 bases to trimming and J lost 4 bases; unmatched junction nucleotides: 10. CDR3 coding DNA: TGTGCCAGCAGCTTATACAGGGGGCAAGGAGTCCCAGATACGCAGTATTTT. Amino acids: CASSLYRGQGVPDTQYF. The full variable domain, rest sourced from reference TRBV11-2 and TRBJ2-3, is EAGVAQSPRYKIIEKRQSVAFWCNPISGHATLYWYQQILGQGPKLLIQFQNNGVVDDSQLPKDRFSAERLKGVDSTLKIQPAKLEDSAVYLCASSLYRGQGVPDTQYFGPGTRLTVL.

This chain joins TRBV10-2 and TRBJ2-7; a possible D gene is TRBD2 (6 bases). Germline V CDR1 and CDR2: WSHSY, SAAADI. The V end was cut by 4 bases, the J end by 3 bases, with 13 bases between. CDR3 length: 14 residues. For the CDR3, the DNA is TGCGCCAGCAGTGGGCCTAGGACTAACTACGAGCAGTACTTC. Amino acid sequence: CASSGPRTNYEQYF.

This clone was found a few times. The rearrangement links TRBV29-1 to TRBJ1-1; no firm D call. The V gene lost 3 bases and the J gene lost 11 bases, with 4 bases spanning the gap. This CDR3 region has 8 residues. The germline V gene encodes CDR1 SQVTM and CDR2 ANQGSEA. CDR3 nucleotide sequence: TGCAGCGTTGACGACGCTTTCTTT. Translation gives CSVDDAFF.

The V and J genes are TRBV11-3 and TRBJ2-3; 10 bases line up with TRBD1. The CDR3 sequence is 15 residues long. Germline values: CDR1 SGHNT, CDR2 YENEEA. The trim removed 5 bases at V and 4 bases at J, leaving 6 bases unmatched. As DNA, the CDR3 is TGTGCCAGCAGCCGACAGGGGGCTTCCCCAGATACGCAGTATTTT. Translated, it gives CASSRQGASPDTQYF.

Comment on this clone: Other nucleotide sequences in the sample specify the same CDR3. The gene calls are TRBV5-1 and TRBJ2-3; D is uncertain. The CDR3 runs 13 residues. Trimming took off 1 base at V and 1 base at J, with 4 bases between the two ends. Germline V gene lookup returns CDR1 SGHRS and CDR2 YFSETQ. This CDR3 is CASSLSGTDTQYF. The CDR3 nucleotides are TGCGCCAGCAGCTTGTCCGGCACAGATACGCAGTATTTT.

CDR3 residues: CASSYPQGETQYF. In nucleotides, the CDR3 is TGTGCCAGCAGTTACCCCCAGGGGGAGACCCAGTACTTC. The chain combines TRBV6-5 with TRBJ2-5; possibly TRBD1 for D (6 bases). This CDR3 is 13 amino acids long. Trimming took 2 bases from V and 5 from J, leaving 9 bases between them. Germline V gives CDR1 MNHEY, CDR2 SVGAGI.

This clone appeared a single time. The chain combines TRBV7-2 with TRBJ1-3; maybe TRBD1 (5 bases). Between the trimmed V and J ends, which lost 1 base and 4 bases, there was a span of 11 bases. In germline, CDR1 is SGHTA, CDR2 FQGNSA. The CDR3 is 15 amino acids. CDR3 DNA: TGTGCCAGCAGCTTAGTTGGAGGGGCCGGAAACACCATATATTTT. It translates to CASSLVGGAGNTIYF.

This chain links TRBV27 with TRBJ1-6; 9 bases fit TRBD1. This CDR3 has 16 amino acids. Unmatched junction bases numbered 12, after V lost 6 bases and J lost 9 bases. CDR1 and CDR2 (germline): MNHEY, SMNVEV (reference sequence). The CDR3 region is CASRDGTGLSFSPLHF. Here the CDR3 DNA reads TGTGCCAGCAGGGACGGGACAGGGTTATCATTTTCACCCCTCCACTTT.

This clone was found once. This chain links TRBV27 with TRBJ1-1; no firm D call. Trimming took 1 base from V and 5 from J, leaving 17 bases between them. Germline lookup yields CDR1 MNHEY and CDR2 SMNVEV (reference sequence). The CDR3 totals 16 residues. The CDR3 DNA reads TGTGCCAGCAGTTTATGCGGGGTTTTGGCGTGGACTGAAGCTTTCTTT. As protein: CASSLCGVLAWTEAFF.

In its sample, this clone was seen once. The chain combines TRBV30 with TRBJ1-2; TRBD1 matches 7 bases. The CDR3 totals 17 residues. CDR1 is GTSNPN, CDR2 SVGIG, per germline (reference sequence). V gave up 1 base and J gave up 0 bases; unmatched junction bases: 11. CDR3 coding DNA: TGTGCCTGGAGTGGTGGAGGGGGCGCTAAGGCTAACTATGGCTACACCTTC. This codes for CAWSGGGGAKANYGYTF. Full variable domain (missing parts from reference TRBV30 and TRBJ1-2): SQTIHQWPATLVQPVGSPLSLECTVEGTSNPNLYWYRQAAGRGLQLLFYSVGIGQISSEVPQNLSASRPQDRQFILSSKKLLLSDSGFYLCAWSGGGGAKANYGYTFGSGTRLTVV.

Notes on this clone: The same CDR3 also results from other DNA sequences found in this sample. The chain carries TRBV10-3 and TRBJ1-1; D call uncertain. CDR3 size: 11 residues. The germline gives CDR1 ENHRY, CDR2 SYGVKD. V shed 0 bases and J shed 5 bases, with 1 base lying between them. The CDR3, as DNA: TGTGCCATCAGTGAGTCTACTGAAGCTTTCTTT. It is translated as CAISESTEAFF.

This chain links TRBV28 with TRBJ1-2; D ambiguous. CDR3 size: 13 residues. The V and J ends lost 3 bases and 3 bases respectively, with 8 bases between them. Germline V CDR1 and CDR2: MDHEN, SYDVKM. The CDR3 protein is CASSFIRDYGYTF. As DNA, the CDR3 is TGTGCCAGCAGTTTCATCAGAGACTATGGCTACACCTTC.

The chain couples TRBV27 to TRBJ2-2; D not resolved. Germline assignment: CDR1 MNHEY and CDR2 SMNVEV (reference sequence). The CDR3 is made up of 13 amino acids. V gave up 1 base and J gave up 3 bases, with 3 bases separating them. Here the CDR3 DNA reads TGTGCCAGCAGTTTATTTGACACCGGGGAGCTGTTTTTT. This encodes CASSLFDTGELFF.

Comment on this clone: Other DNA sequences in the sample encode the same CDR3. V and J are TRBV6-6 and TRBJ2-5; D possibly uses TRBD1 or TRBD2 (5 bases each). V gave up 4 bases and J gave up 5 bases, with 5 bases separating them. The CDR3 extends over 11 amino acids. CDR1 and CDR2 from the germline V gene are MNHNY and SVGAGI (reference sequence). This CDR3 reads CASSWGETQYF. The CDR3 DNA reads TGTGCCAGCAGTTGGGGGGAGACCCAGTACTTC.

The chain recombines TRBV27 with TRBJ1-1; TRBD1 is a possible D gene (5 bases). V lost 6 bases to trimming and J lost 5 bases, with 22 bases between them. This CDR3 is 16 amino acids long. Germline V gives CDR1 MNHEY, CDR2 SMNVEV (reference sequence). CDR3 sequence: CASSPTRTGGGTEAFF. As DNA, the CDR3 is TGTGCCAGCAGCCCCACAAGGACTGGGGGGGGGACTGAAGCTTTCTTT.

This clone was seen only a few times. CDR3 nucleotides: TGTGCCAGCAGCTCCCTTGGACAGGGGTATATAGGCACTGAAGCTTTCTTT. This sequence encodes CASSSLGQGYIGTEAFF. The V gene is TRBV5-6, the J gene TRBJ1-1; TRBD1 aligns across 9 bases. Trimming took 3 bases from V and 4 from J; bases not matched to a gene: 13. The CDR3 sequence is 17 residues long. Germline V gene lookup returns CDR1 SGHDT and CDR2 YYEEEE.

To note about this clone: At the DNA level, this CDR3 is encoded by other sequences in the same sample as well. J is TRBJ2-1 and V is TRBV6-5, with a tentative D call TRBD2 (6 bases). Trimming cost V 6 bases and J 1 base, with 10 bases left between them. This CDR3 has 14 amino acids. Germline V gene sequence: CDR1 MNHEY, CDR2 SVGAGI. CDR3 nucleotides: TGTGCCAGCAGAAGGAGCGGGTCCTACAATGAGCAGTTCTTC. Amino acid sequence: CASRRSGSYNEQFF.

CDR3 bases: TGTGCCAGCAGTCCAAGGACAGGGGATGAAAAACTGTTTTTT. This encodes CASSPRTGDEKLFF. The V and J genes are TRBV27 and TRBJ1-4, with 9 bases aligning to TRBD1. CDR3 length: 14 amino acids. Trimming at V came to 5 bases and at J to 6 bases, leaving 4 bases not matched to a gene. The germline CDR1 and CDR2 sequences are MNHEY and SMNVEV (reference sequence).